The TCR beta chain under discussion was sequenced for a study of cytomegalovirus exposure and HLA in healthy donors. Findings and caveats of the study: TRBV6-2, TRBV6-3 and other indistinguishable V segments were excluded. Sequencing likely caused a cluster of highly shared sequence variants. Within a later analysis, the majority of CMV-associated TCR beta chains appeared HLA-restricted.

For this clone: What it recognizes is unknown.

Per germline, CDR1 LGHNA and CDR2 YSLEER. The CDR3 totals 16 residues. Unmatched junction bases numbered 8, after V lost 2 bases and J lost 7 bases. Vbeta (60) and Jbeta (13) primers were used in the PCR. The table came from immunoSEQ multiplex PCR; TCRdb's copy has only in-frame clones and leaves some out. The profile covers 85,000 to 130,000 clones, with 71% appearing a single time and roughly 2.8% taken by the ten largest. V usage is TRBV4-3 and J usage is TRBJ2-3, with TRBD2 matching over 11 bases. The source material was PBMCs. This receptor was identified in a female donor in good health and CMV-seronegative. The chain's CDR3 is CASSQTTSGASHTQYF. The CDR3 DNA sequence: TGCGCCAGCAGCCAAACGACTAGCGGGGCCTCCCATACGCAGTATTTT.